The clone carrying this T cell receptor (beta chain) occurred once. The target antigen is unknown. Only in-frame clones appear in the TCRdb table, and some are missing; sequencing was by immunoSEQ multiplex PCR. Altogether 2 million or so clones are present, around 96% being singletons, with the ten largest covering about 1.1%. The CDR3 consists of 11 residues. Germline CDR1 and CDR2: SEHNR and FQNEAQ (reference sequence). Trimming left V 3 bases short and J 14 bases short, with 10 bases between. The data belong to a study of shared clonotypes between healthy human individuals. Terminally differentiated effector memory CD45RA+ cells were excluded by CCR7 positive selection of CD45RO-negative cells. The study's findings and limits: It was the non-shared clonotypes that had lower generation probabilities than clonotypes shared by all four donors.

What was sequenced was naive CD8+ T cells sorted from blood. The chain employs TRBV7-9 and TRBJ1-4; D is unresolved. The TCR sequence derives from a man between 18 and 35 years old in good health. This CDR3 reads CASSLGRDLFF. The CDR3 nucleotides read TGTGCCAGCAGCTTGGGTCGGGATCTGTTTTTT.